This TCR beta chain was sequenced during a study of CD8 T cells in Susac syndrome. When the RNA was reverse transcribed, random hexamers were used with an input of roughly 0.5 to 1 ug. TCRdb analysed the immunoSEQ multiplex PCR reads with MiXCR anew, one entry per CDR3 protein. The sample holds some 180,000 distinct CDR3 sequences, roughly 94% seen once. The CDR3 runs to 17 residues. The germline CDR1 and CDR2 sequences are GTSNPN and SVGIG (reference sequence). Trimming stripped 0 bases from V and 0 bases from J, with 15 bases between. The source is a human donor in good health. The specimen was CD4+ T cells from PBMCs. This rearrangement joins TRBV30 to TRBJ1-5, with D uncertain. Written as DNA, the CDR3 is TGTGCCTGGAGTGTACGCCACAGCCCCAATAGCAATCAGCCCCAGCATTTT. This sequence encodes CAWSVRHSPNSNQPQHF.